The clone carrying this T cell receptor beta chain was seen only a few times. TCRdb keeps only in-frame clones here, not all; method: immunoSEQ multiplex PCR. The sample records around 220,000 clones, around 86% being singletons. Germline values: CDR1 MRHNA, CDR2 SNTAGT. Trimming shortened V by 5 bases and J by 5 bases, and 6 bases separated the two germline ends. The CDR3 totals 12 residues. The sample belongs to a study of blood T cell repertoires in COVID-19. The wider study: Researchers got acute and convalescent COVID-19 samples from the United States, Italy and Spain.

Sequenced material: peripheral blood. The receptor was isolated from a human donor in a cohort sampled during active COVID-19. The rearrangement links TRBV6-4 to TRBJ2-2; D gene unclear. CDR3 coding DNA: TGTGCCAGCAGTTCCCAGACCGGGGAGCTGTTTTTT. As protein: CASSSQTGELFF.